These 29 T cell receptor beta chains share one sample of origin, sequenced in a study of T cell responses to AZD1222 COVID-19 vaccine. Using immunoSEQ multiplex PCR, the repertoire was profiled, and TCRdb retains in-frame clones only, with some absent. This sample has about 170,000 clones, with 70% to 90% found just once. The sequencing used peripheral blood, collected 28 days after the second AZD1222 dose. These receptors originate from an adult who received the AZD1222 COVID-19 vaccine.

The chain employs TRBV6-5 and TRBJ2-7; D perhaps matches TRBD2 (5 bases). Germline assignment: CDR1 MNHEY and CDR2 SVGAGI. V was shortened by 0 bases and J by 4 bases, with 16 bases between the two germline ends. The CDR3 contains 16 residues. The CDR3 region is CASSYSKSRQRYEQYF. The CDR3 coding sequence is TGTGCCAGCAGTTACTCGAAGTCCCGGCAGCGGTACGAGCAGTACTTC.

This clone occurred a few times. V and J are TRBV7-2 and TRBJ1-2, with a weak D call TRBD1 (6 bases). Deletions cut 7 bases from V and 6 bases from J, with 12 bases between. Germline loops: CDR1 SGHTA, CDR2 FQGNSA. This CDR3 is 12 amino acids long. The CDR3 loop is CASTPGAHGYTF. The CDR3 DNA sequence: TGTGCCAGCACCCCGGGGGCGCATGGCTACACCTTC.

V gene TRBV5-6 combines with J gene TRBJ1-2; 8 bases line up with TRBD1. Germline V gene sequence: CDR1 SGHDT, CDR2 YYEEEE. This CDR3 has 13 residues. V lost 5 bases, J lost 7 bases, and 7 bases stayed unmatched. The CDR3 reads CASRSTGVSGYTF. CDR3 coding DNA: TGTGCCAGCAGATCGACAGGGGTTAGTGGCTACACCTTC.

The CDR3 DNA reads as TGTGCCAGCAGGTCCGGGACGGTAAACACTGAAGCTTTCTTT. Residues: CASRSGTVNTEAFF. The J gene is TRBJ1-1, the V gene TRBV6-5; D perhaps matches TRBD1 (5 bases). CDR3 length: 14 residues. V was trimmed by 6 bases and J by 2 bases, leaving 13 bases between them. Germline V gene sequence: CDR1 MNHEY, CDR2 SVGAGI.

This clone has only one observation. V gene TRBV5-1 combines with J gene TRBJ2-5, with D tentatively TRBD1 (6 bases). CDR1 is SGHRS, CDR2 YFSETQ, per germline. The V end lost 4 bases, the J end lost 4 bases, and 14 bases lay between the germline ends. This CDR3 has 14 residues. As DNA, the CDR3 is TGCGCCAGCAGCACCGGGACATCAAGAGAGACCCAGTACTTC. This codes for CASSTGTSRETQYF.

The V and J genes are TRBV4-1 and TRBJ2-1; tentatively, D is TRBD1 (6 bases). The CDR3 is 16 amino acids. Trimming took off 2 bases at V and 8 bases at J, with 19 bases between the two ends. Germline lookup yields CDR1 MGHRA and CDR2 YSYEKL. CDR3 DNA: TGCGCCAGCAGCCAAACCTTCGGCAGGGGCAGGGATGAGCAGTTCTTC. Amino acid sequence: CASSQTFGRGRDEQFF.

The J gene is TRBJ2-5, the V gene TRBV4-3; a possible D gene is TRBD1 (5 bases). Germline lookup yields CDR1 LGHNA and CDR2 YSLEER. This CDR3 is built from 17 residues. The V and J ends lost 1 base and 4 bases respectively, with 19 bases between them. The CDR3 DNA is TGCGCCAGCAGCCAAGTCGCCAGGGATGATTATCGAGAGACCCAGTACTTC. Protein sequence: CASSQVARDDYRETQYF.

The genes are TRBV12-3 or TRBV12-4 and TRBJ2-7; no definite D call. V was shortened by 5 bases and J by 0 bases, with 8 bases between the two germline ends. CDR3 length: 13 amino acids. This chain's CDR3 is CASSRLSSYEQYF. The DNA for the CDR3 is TGTGCCAGCAGTAGATTGAGCTCCTACGAGCAGTACTTC.

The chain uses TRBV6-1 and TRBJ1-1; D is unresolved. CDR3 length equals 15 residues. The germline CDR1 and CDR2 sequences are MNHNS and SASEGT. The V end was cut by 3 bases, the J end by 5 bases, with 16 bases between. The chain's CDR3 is CASSDPGVWWTEAFF. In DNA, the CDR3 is TGTGCCAGCAGTGACCCCGGGGTGTGGTGGACTGAAGCTTTCTTT.

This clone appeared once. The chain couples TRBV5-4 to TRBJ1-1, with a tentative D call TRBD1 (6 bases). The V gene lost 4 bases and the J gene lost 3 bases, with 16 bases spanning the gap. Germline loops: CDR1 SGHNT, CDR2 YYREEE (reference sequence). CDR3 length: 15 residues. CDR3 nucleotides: TGTGCCAGCAGCCGGGGAGGGGGAGGGTACACTGAAGCTTTCTTT. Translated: CASSRGGGGYTEAFF.

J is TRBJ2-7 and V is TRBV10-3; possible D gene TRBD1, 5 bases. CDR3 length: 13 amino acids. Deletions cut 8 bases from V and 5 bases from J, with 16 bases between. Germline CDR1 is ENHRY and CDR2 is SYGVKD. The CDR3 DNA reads TGTGCCATCGTTGACAGTCCAGGGAACGAGCAGTACTTC. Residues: CAIVDSPGNEQYF.

This CDR3 reads CSVARGYGYTF. CDR3 coding DNA: TGCAGCGTAGCCCGGGGATATGGCTACACCTTC. The chain recombines TRBV29-1 with TRBJ1-2; D remains unclear. V was trimmed by 6 bases and J by 5 bases, leaving 10 bases between them. CDR1 SQVTM and CDR2 ANQGSEA come from the germline V gene. The CDR3 has 11 amino acids.

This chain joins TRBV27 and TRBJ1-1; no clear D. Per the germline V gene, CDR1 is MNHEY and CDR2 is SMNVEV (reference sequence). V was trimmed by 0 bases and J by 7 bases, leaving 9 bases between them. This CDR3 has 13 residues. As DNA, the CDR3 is TGTGCCAGCAGTTTATCGGATTACAGTGAAGCTTTCTTT. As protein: CASSLSDYSEAFF.

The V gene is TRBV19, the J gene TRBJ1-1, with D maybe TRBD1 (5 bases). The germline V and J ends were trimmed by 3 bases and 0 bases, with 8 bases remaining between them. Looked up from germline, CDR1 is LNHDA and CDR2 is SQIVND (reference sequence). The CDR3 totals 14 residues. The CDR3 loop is CASSISGLNTEAFF. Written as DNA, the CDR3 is TGTGCCAGTAGTATTTCGGGGCTGAACACTGAAGCTTTCTTT.

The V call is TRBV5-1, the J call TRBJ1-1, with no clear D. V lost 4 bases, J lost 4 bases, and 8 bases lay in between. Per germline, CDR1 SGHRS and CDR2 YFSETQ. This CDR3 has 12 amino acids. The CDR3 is CASSAGSTEAFF. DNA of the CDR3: TGCGCCAGCAGCGCTGGGAGCACTGAAGCTTTCTTT.

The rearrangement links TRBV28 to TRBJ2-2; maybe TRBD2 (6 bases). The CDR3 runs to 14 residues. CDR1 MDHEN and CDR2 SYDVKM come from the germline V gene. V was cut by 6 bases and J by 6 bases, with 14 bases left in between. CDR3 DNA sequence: TGTGCCAGCAGCCAGACAGCGGGTTCCGGGGAGCTGTTTTTT. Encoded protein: CASSQTAGSGELFF. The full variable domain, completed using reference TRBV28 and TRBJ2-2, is DVKVTQSSRYLVKRTGEKVFLECVQDMDHENMFWYRQDPGLGLRLIYFSYDVKMKEKGDIPEGYSVSREKKERFSLILESASTNQTSMYLCASSQTAGSGELFFGEGSRLTVL.

CDR3 in DNA: TGTGCCAGCAGTGAAGGGAGGTTGGGCCCGGGGAAACTGTTTTTT. It translates to CASSEGRLGPGKLFF. The chain joins TRBV6-1 to TRBJ1-4, with D unclear. The CDR3 covers 15 residues. V was clipped by 1 base and J by 11 bases, with 17 bases between them. CDR1 is MNHNS, CDR2 SASEGT, per germline.

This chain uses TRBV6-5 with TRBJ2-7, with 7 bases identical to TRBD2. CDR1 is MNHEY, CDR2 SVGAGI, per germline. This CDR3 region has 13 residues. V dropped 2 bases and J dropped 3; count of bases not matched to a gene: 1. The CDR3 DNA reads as TGTGCCAGCAGTTACGGGACTAACTACGAGCAGTACTTC. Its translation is CASSYGTNYEQYF.

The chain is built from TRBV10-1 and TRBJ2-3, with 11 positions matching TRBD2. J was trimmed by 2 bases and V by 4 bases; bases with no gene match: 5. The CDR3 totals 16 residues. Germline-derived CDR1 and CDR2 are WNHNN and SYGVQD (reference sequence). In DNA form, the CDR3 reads TGCGCCAGCAGTGGGACTAGCGGGTTGGACACAGATACGCAGTATTTT. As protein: CASSGTSGLDTDTQYF.

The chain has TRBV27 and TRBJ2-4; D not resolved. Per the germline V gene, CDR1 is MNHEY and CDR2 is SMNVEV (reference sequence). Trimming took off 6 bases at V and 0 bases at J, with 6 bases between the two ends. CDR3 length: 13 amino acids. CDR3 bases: TGTGCCAGCAGCACCTCAGCCAAAAACATTCAGTACTTC. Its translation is CASSTSAKNIQYF.

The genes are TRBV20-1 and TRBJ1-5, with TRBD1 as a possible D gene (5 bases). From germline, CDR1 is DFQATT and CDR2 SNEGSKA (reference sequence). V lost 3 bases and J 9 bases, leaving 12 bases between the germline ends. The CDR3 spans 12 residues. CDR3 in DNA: TGCAGTGCTAGTCAGGGTGAAGGGCCCCAGCATTTT. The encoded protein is CSASQGEGPQHF.

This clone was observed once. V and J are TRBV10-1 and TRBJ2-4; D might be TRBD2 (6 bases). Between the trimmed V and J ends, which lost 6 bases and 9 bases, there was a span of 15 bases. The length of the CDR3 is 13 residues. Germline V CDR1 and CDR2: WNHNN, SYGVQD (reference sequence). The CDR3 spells CASSPGPGGIQYF. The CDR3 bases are TGCGCCAGCAGCCCGGGTCCCGGGGGCATTCAGTACTTC.

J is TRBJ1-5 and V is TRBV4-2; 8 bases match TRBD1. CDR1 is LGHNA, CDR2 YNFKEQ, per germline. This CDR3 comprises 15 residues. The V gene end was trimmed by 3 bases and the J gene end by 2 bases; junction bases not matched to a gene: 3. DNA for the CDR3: TGTGCCAGCAGCCAGTACAGGGGGGGCAATCAGCCCCAGCATTTT. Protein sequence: CASSQYRGGNQPQHF.

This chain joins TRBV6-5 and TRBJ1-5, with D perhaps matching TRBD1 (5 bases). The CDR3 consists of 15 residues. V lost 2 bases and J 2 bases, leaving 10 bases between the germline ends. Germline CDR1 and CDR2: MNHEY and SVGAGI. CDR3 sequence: CASSYQDRGNQPQHF. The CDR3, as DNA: TGTGCCAGCAGTTACCAAGACAGAGGCAATCAGCCCCAGCATTTT.

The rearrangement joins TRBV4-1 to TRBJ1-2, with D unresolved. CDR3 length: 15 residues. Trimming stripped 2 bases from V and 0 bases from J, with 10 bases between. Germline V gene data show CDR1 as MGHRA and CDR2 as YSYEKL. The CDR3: CASSQNTLANYGYTF. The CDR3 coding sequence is TGCGCCAGCAGCCAAAACACACTAGCTAACTATGGCTACACCTTC.

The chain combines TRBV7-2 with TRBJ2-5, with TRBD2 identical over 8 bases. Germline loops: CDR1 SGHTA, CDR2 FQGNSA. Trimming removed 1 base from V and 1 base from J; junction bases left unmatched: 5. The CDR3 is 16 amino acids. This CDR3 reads CASSLEVAGTQETQYF. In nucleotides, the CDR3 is TGTGCCAGCAGCTTAGAGGTAGCGGGGACCCAAGAGACCCAGTACTTC.

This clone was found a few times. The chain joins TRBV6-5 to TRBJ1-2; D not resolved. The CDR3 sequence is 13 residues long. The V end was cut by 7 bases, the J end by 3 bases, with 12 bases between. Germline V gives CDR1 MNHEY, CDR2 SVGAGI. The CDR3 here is CASTLAWDYGYTF. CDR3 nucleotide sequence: TGTGCCAGCACTTTAGCGTGGGACTATGGCTACACCTTC.

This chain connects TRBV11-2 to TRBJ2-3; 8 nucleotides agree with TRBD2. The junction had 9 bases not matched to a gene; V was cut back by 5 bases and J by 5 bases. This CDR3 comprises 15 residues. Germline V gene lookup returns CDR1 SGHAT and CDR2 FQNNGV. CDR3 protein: CASSHIRGGIDTQYF. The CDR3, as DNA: TGTGCCAGCAGCCACATTCGGGGGGGAATAGATACGCAGTATTTT. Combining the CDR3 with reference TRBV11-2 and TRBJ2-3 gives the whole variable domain EAGVAQSPRYKIIEKRQSVAFWCNPISGHATLYWYQQILGQGPKLLIQFQNNGVVDDSQLPKDRFSAERLKGVDSTLKIQPAKLEDSAVYLCASSHIRGGIDTQYFGPGTRLTVL.

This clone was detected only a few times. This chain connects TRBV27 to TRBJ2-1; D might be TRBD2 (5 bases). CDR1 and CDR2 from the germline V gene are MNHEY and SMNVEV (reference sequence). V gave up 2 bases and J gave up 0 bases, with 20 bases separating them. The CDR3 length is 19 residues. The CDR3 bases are TGTGCCAGCAGTTTAAGACCCTCCCTAGCCCCAATCTCCTACAATGAGCAGTTCTTC. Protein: CASSLRPSLAPISYNEQFF.